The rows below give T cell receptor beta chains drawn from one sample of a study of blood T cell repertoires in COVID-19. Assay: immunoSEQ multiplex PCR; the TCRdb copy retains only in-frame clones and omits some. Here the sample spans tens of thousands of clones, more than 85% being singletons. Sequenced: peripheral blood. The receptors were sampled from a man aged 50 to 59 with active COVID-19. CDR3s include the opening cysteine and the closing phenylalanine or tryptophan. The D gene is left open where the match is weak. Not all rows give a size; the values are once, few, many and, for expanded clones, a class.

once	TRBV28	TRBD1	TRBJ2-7	CASTPPVAGQGAYEQYF	TGTGCCAGCACCCCTCCCGTTGCGGGACAGGGGGCCTACGAGCAGTACTTC
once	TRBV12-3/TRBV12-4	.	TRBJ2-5	CASRLAGGETQYF	TGTGCCAGCAGGCTAGCTGGGGGGGAGACCCAGTACTTC
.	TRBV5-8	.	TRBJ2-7	CASSLTWGVPSYEQYF	TGTGCCAGCAGCTTGACGTGGGGGGTACCTTCCTACGAGCAGTACTTC
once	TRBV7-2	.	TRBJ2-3	CASSLRESTDTQYF	TGTGCCAGCAGCTTACGGGAAAGCACAGATACGCAGTATTTT
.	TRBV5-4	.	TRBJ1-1	CASSFSETEAFF	TGTGCCAGCAGCTTCAGTGAAACTGAAGCTTTCTTT
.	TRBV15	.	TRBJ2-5	CATSRDRVRETQYF	TGTGCCACCAGCAGAGACCGTGTGCGAGAGACCCAGTACTTC
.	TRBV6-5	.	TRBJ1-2	CASSQIREGGYTF	TGTGCCAGCAGTCAGATACGGGAGGGGGGCTACACCTTC
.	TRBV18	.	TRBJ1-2	CASSPLRQEGSGYTF	TGTGCCAGCTCACCTCTGAGACAGGAAGGTAGTGGCTACACCTTC
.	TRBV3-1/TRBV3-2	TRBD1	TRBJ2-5	CASSQATGASQYF	TGTGCCAGCAGCCAAGCTACAGGGGCGTCCCAGTACTTC
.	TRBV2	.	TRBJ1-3	CASKDTHSGNTIYF	TGTGCCAGCAAGGACACCCACTCTGGAAACACCATATATTTT
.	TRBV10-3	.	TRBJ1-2	CAISDRYGYTF	TGTGCCATCAGCGACAGGTATGGCTACACCTTC
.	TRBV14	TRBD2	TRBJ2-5	CASSPKTAGLAGFETQYF	TGTGCCAGCAGCCCGAAGACAGCGGGACTAGCGGGGTTTGAGACCCAGTACTTC
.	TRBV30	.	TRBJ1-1	CAWSVLNTEAFF	TGTGCCTGGAGTGTACTAAACACTGAAGCTTTCTTT